Listed here are 8 T cell receptor beta chains from one sample, sequenced in a study of chemoradiotherapy in HPV16-positive cancers. TCRdb's table, derived via immunoSEQ multiplex PCR, lists solely in-frame clones and lacks some. The data show about 3,500 clones, 84% seen once. Source: tumor tissue, taken from a patient who underwent chemoradiotherapy. These receptor sequences come from a human donor with HPV-associated anogenital cancer.

This CDR3 is CASSLRRLTSYNEQFF. CDR3 bases: TGTGCCAGCAGCTTAAGGCGTCTTACTTCCTACAATGAGCAGTTCTTC. The chain uses TRBV7-3 and TRBJ2-1; D is uncertain. The CDR3 spans 16 residues. Germline CDR1 reads SGHTA; CDR2 reads FQGTGA. The V end was cut by 1 base, the J end by 1 base, with 11 bases between.

The chain recombines TRBV18 with TRBJ1-1; D uncertain. The CDR3 loop spans 14 amino acids. Trimming took off 2 bases at V and 2 bases at J, with 9 bases between the two ends. CDR1 KGHSH and CDR2 LQKENI come from the germline V gene. The chain's CDR3 is CASSPTAANTEAFF. The CDR3 DNA reads as TGTGCCAGCTCACCAACAGCAGCAAACACTGAAGCTTTCTTT.

The rearrangement uses TRBV7-8 and TRBJ2-3; 10 bases are a match to TRBD1. CDR1 is SGHVS, CDR2 FQNEAQ, per germline. The CDR3 runs 17 residues. Unmatched junction bases numbered 12, after V lost 1 base and J lost 8 bases. The CDR3 spells CASSLGAHGTGAPTQYF. DNA of the CDR3: TGTGCCAGCAGCTTAGGTGCACACGGGACAGGGGCCCCTACGCAGTATTTT. Together with reference TRBV7-8 and TRBJ2-3, the CDR3 gives the full variable domain: GAGVSQSPRYKVAKRGQDVALRCDPISGHVSLFWYQQALGQGPEFLTYFQNEAQLDKSGLPSDRFFAERPEGSVSTLKIQRTQQEDSAVYLCASSLGAHGTGAPTQYFGPGTRLTVL.

The genes are TRBV2 and TRBJ2-7; 7 positions agree with TRBD2. This CDR3 is 14 amino acids long. V gave up 2 bases and J gave up 3 bases; unmatched junction bases: 4. Germline values: CDR1 SNHLY, CDR2 FYNNEI. DNA for the CDR3: TGTGCCAGCAGTGAATATACGGGAGGCTACGAGCAGTACTTC. Translating it yields CASSEYTGGYEQYF.

The chain couples TRBV5-6 to TRBJ2-5; 7 nucleotides match TRBD1. This CDR3 comprises 13 residues. Germline assignment: CDR1 SGHDT and CDR2 YYEEEE. Trimming removed 0 bases from V and 7 bases from J; junction bases left unmatched: 3. The CDR3, as DNA: TGTGCCAGCAGCTTGGACAGGGGAGCGACCCAGTACTTC. It is translated as CASSLDRGATQYF.

The chain carries TRBV15 and TRBJ1-5, with a tentative D call TRBD1 (5 bases). The CDR3 consists of 15 residues. The germline V gene has CDR1 LNHNV and CDR2 YYDKDF (reference sequence). V was trimmed by 0 bases and J by 5 bases, leaving 11 bases between them. CDR3 nucleotides: TGTGCCACCAGCAGAGATGTTGGGGGGGATCAGCCCCAGCATTTT. Translation: CATSRDVGGDQPQHF.

The chain combines TRBV14 with TRBJ1-2; a possible D gene is TRBD1 (5 bases). The V and J ends lost 1 base and 3 bases respectively, with 12 bases between them. CDR3 size: 15 residues. Germline CDR1 and CDR2: SGHDN and FVKESK. CDR3: CASSQGQGIDYGYTF. CDR3 sequence (DNA): TGTGCCAGCAGCCAAGGTCAGGGAATCGACTATGGCTACACCTTC.

The chain couples TRBV4-2 to TRBJ2-1; possible D gene TRBD2, 6 bases. Germline V gene lookup returns CDR1 LGHNA and CDR2 YNFKEQ. Trimming took 4 bases from V and 3 from J, leaving 13 bases between them. This CDR3 contains 15 residues. The CDR3 DNA reads TGTGCCAGCAGCCCCGGGGGAGGCGACTACAATGAGCAGTTCTTC. Amino acid sequence: CASSPGGGDYNEQFF.